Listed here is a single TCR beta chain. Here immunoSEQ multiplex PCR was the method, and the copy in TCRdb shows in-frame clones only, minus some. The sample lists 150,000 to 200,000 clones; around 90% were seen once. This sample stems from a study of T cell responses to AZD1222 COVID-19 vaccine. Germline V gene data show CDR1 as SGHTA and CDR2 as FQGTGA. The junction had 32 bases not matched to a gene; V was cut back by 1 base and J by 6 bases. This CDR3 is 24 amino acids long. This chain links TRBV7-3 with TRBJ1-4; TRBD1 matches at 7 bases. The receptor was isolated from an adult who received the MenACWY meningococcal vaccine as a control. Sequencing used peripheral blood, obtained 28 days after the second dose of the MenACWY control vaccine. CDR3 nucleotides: TGTGCCAGCAGCTTAATCCCGCCCGGGACAGATCCGGTTAGTGAGGGAGAAGGGGATGAAAAACTGTTTTTT. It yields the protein CASSLIPPGTDPVSEGEGDEKLFF.